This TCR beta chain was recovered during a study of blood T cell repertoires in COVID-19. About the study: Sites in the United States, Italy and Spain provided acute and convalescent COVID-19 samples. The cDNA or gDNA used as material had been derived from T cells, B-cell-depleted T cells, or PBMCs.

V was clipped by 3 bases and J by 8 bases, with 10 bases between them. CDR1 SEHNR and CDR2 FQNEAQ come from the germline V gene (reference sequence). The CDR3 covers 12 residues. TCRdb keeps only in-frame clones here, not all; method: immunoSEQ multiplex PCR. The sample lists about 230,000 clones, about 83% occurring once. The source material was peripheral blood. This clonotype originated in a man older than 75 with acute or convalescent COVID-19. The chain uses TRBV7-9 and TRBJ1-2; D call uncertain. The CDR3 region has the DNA TGTGCCAGCAGCTTGTCGGCAGGAGGCTACACCTTC. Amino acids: CASSLSAGGYTF.